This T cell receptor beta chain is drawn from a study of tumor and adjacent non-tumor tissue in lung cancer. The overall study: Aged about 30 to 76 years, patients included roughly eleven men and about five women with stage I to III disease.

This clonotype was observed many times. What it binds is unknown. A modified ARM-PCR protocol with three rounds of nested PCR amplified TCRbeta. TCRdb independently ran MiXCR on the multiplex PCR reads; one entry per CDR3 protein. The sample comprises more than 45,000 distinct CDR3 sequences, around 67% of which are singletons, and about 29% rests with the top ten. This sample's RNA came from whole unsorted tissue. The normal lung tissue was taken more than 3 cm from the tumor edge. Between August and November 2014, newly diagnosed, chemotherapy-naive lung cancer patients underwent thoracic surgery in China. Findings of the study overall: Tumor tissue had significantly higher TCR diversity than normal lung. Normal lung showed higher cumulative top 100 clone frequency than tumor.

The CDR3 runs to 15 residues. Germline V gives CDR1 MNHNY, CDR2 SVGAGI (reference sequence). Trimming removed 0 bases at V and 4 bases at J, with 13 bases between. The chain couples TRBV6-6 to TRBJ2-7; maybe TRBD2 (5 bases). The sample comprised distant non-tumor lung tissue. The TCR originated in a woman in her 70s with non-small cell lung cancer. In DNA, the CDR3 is TGTGCCAGCAGTTACTCAGAGACTAAAGTTTACGAGCAGTACTTC. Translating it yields CASSYSETKVYEQYF.